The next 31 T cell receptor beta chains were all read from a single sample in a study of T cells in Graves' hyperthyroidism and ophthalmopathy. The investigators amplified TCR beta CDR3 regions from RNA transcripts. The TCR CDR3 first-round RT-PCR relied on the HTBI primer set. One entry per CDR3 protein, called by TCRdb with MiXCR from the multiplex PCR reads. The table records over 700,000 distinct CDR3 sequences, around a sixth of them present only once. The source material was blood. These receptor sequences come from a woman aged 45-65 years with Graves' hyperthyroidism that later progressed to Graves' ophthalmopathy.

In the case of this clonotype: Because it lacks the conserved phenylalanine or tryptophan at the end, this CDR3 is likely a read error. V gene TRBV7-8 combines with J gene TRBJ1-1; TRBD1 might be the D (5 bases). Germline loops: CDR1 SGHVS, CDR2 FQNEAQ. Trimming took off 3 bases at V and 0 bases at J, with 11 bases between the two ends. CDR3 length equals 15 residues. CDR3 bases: TGTGCCAGCAGCTTGGAGGGGTCCATGAACACTGAAGCTTTCTCT. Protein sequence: CASSLEGSMNTEAFS.

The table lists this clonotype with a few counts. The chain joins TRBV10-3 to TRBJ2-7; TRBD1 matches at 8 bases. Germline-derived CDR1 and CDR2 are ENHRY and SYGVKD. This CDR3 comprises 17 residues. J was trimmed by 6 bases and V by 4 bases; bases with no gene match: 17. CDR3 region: CAISGTSPGQGAAEQYF. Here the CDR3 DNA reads TGTGCCATCAGTGGGACGAGCCCGGGGCAGGGGGCAGCCGAGCAGTACTTC.

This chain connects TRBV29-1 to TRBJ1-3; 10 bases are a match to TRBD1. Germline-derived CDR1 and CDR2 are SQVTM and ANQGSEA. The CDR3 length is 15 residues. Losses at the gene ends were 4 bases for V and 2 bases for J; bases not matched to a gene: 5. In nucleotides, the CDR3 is TGCAGCGTTGCCCCCGGGACAGGGGCTGGAAACACCATATATTTT. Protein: CSVAPGTGAGNTIYF.

The CDR3 bases are TGTGCCAGCAGACGTAACACAGGGGGGTCTAGCAATCAGCCCCAGCATTTT. Amino acids: CASRRNTGGSSNQPQHF. The J gene is TRBJ1-5, the V gene TRBV6-2 or TRBV6-3; 8 bases fit TRBD1. Trimming removed 6 bases from V and 0 bases from J; junction bases left unmatched: 10. Germline V gene lookup returns CDR1 MNHEY and CDR2 SVGEGT. CDR3 length equals 17 residues.

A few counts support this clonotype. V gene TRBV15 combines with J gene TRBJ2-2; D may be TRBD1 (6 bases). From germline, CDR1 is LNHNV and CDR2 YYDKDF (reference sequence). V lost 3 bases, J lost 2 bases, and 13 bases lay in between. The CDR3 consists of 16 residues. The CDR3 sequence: CATSSAGQPNTGELFF. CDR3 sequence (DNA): TGTGCCACCAGCAGCGCTGGACAGCCTAACACCGGGGAGCTGTTTTTT.

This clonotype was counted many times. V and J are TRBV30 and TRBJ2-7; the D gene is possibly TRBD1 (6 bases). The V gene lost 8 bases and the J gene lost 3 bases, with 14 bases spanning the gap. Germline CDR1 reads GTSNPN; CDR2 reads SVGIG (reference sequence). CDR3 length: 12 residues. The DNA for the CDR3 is TGTGCCGGGCACACAGGGAGCTACGAGCAGTACTTC. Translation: CAGHTGSYEQYF.

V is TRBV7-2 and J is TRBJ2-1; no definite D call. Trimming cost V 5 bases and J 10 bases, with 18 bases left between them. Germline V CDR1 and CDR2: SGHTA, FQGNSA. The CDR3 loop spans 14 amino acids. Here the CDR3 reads CASSIDSVHPEQFF. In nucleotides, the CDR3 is TGTGCCAGCAGCATTGACTCGGTGCACCCGGAGCAGTTCTTC.

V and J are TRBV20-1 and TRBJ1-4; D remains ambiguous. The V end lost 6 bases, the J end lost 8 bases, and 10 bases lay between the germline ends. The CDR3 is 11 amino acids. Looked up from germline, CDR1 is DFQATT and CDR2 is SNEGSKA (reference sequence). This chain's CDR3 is CSAPTQEKLFF. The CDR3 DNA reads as TGCAGTGCCCCGACCCAGGAAAAACTGTTTTTT.

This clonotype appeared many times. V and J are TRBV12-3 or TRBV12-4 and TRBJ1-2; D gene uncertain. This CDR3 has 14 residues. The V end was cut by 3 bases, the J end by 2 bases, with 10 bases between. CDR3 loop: CASSFRQKNYGYTF. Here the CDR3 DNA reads TGTGCCAGCAGTTTTCGGCAGAAAAACTATGGCTACACCTTC.

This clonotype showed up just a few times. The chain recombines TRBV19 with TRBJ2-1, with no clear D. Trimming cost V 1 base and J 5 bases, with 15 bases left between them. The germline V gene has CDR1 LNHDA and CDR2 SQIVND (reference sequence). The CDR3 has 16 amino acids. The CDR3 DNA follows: TGTGCCAGTAGTATAGCTTCAGGCCTGATGCACAATGAGCAGTTCTTC. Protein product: CASSIASGLMHNEQFF.

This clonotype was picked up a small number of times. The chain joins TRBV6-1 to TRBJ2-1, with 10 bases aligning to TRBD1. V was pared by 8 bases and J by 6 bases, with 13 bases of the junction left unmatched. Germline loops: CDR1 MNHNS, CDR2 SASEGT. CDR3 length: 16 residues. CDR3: CASGDFGTGAGNEQFF. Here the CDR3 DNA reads TGTGCCAGCGGGGACTTCGGGACAGGGGCAGGCAATGAGCAGTTCTTC.

The CDR3 reads CASSPEGIHEQYF. CDR3 bases: TGCGCCAGCAGCCCGGAGGGGATCCACGAGCAGTACTTC. The V gene is TRBV4-1, the J gene TRBJ2-7, with a weak D call TRBD2 (6 bases). The germline CDR1 and CDR2 sequences are MGHRA and YSYEKL. V shed 4 bases and J shed 5 bases, with 12 bases lying between them. This CDR3 contains 13 residues.

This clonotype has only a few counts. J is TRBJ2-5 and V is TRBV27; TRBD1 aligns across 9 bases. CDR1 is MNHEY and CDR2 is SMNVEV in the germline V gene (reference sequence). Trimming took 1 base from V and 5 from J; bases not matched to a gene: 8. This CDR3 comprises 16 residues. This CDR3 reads CASSLLSHRGPETQYF. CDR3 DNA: TGTGCCAGCAGTTTATTGTCCCACAGGGGGCCCGAGACCCAGTACTTC.

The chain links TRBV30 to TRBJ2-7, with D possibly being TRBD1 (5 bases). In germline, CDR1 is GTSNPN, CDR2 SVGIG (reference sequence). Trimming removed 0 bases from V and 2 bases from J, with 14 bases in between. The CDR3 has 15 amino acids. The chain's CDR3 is CAWSVGRGGPYEQYF. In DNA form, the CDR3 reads TGTGCCTGGAGTGTAGGAAGGGGCGGACCCTACGAGCAGTACTTC.

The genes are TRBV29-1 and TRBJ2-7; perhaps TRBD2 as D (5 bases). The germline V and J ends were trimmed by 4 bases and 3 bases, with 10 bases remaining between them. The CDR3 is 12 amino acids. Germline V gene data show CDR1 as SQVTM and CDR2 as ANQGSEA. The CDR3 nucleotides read TGCAGCGTTGTGAGTGGACTCTACGAGCAGTACTTC. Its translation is CSVVSGLYEQYF.

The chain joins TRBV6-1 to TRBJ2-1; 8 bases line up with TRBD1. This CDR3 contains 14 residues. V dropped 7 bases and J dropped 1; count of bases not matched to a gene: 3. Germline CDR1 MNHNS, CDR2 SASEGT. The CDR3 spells CASNHRGSYNEQFF. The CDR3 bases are TGTGCCAGCAATCACAGGGGGTCCTACAATGAGCAGTTCTTC.

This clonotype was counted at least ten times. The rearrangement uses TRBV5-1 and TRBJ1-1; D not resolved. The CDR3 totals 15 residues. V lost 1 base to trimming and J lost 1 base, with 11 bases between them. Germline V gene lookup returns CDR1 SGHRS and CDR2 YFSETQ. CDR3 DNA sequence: TGCGCCAGCAGCTTGTATCGGGAACAGAACACTGAAGCTTTCTTT. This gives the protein CASSLYREQNTEAFF.

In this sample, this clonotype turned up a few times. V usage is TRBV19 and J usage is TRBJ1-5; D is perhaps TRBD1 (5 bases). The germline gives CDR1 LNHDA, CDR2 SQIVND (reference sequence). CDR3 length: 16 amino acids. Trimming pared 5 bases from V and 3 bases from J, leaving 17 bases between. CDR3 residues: CASSPAGGRANQPQHF. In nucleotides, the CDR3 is TGTGCCAGTAGTCCCGCGGGGGGGAGAGCCAATCAGCCCCAGCATTTT.

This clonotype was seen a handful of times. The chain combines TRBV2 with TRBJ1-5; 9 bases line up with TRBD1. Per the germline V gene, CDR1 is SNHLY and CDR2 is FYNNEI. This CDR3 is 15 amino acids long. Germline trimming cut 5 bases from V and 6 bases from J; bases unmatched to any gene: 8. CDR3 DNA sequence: TGTGCCAGCAGTCCGGACAGGGGACTGGGTCAGCCCCAGCATTTT. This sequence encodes CASSPDRGLGQPQHF.

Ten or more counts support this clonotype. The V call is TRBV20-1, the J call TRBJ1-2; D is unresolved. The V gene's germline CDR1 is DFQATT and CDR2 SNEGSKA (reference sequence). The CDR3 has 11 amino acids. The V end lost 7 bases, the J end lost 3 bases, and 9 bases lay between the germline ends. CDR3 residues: CSGTPHYGYTF. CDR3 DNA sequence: TGCAGTGGCACACCTCACTATGGCTACACCTTC.

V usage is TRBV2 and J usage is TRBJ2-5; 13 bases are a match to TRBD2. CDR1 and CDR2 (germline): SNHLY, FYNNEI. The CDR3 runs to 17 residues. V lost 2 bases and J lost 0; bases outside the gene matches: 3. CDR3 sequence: CASSETSGGVYQETQYF. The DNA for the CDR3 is TGTGCCAGCAGTGAAACTAGCGGGGGGGTGTACCAAGAGACCCAGTACTTC.

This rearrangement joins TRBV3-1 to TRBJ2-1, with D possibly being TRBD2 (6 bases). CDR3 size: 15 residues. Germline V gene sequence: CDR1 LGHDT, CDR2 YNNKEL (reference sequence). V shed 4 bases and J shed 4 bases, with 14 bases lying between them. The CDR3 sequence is CASSRVSGEYNEQFF. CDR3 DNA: TGTGCCAGCAGCCGAGTTAGCGGAGAGTACAATGAGCAGTTCTTC.

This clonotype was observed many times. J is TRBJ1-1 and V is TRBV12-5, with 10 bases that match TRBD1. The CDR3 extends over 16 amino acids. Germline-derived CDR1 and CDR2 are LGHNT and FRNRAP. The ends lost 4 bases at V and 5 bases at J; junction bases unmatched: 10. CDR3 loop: CASGSPRQGAITEAFF. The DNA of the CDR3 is TGTGCTAGTGGTTCCCCTAGACAGGGGGCAATTACTGAAGCTTTCTTT.

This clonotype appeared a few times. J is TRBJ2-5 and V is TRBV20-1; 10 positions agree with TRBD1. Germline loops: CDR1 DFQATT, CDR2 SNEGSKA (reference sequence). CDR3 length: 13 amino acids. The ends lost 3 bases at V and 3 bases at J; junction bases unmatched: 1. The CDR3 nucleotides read TGCAGTGCTAGTGGGACAGGGGAAGAGACCCAGTACTTC. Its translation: CSASGTGEETQYF.

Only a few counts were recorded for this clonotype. The CDR3 here is CASSPDRGGLNTEAFF. The CDR3 nucleotides read TGCGCCAGCAGCCCTGACAGGGGTGGGCTGAACACTGAAGCTTTCTTT. This chain connects TRBV5-1 to TRBJ1-1; 8 bases agree with TRBD1. This CDR3 is built from 16 residues. V shed 4 bases, J shed 0 bases, and the junction held 8 bases outside the gene matches. Per germline, CDR1 SGHRS and CDR2 YFSETQ.

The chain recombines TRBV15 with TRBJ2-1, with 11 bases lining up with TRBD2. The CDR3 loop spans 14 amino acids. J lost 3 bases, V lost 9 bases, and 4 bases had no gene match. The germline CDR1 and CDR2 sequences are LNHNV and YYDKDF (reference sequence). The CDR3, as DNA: TGTGCCACAGGCGGGACTAGCGGCTACAATGAGCAGTTCTTC. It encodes CATGGTSGYNEQFF. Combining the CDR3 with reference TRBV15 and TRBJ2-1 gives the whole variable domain DAMVIQNPRYQVTQFGKPVTLSCSQTLNHNVMYWYQQKSSQAPKLLFHYYDKDFNNEADTPDNFQSRRPNTSFCFLDIRSPGLGDTAMYLCATGGTSGYNEQFFGPGTRLTVL.

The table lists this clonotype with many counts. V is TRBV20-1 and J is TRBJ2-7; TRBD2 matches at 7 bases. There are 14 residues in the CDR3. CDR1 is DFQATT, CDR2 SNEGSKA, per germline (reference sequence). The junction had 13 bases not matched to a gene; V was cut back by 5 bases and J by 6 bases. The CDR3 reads CSAPIGTTSGEQYF. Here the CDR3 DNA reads TGCAGTGCTCCGATCGGGACTACCTCGGGCGAGCAGTACTTC.

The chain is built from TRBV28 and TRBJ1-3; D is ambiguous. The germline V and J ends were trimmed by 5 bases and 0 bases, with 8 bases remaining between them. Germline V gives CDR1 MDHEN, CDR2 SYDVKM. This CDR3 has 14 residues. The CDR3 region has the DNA TGTGCCAGCAGTCTGGACTACTCTGGAAACACCATATATTTT. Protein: CASSLDYSGNTIYF.

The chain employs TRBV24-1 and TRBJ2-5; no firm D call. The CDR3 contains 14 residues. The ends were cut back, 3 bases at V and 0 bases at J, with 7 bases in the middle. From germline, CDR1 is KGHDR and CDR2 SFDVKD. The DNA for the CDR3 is TGTGCCACCAGTGATCCAGCTTACCAAGAGACCCAGTACTTC. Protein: CATSDPAYQETQYF.

CDR3: CASSKQTGGGYSNQPQHF. CDR3 in DNA: TGTGCCAGTTCGAAACAGACAGGGGGCGGGTATAGCAATCAGCCCCAGCATTTT. The rearrangement joins TRBV19 to TRBJ1-5; 10 bases line up with TRBD1. This CDR3 spans 18 amino acids. The J segment lost 0 bases and the V segment lost 8 bases, leaving 13 bases of the junction unmatched. Per the germline V gene, CDR1 is LNHDA and CDR2 is SQIVND (reference sequence).

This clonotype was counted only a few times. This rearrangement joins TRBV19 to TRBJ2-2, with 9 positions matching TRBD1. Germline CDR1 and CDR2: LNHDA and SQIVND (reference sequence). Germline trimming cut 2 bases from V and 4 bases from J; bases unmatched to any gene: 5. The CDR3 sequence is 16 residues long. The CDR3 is CASSIWDRVGTGELFF. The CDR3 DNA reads TGTGCCAGTAGTATATGGGACAGGGTTGGCACCGGGGAGCTGTTTTTT.